The next 22 T cell receptor beta chains were all read from a single sample in a study of graft-versus-host responses after intestinal transplantation. Sequenced by immunoSEQ multiplex PCR; TCRdb stores in-frame clones only, minus some. The data hold about 23,000 clones, with more than 85% observed a single time. The source material was PBMCs, sampled around 40 days after intestinal transplant. The receptors shown here come from a human patient who received an intestinal transplant, so some T cells may come from the graft donor.

This clone was detected once. The chain has TRBV9 and TRBJ2-2; possible D gene TRBD2, 5 bases. V lost 0 bases, J lost 2 bases, and 8 bases lay in between. CDR3 size: 15 residues. Germline CDR1 reads SGDLS; CDR2 reads YYNGEE. Here the CDR3 DNA reads TGTGCCAGCAGCGTAGGCTCTAGCAACACCGGGGAGCTGTTTTTT. It specifies CASSVGSSNTGELFF.

The CDR3 protein is CASSLGLVVQQFF. The CDR3 DNA follows: TGTGCCAGCAGCTTAGGACTAGTAGTACAGCAGTTCTTC. The genes are TRBV5-6 and TRBJ2-1; TRBD2 aligns across 7 bases. Germline-derived CDR1 and CDR2 are SGHDT and YYEEEE. The CDR3 covers 13 residues. V lost 2 bases to trimming and J lost 11 bases; unmatched junction nucleotides: 7. Full variable domain (rest looked up from reference TRBV5-6 and TRBJ2-1): DAGVTQSPTHLIKTRGQQVTLRCSPKSGHDTVSWYQQALGQGPQFIFQYYEEEERQRGNFPDRFSGHQFPNYSSELNVNALLLGDSALYLCASSLGLVVQQFFGPGTRLTVL.

The rearrangement links TRBV10-2 to TRBJ1-2; D is unclear. V gave up 2 bases and J gave up 4 bases, with 2 bases separating them. The germline V gene encodes CDR1 WSHSY and CDR2 SAAADI. The CDR3 spans 11 residues. Here the CDR3 DNA reads TGCGCCAGCAGTGAGAGCTATGGCTACACCTTC. Translating it yields CASSESYGYTF.

This sequence joins TRBV7-3 and TRBJ2-1; TRBD2 matches at 7 bases. Per germline, CDR1 SGHTA and CDR2 FQGTGA. This CDR3 contains 16 residues. Trimming at V came to 1 base and at J to 5 bases, leaving 8 bases not matched to a gene. CDR3 nucleotide sequence: TGTGCCAGCAGCTTAATTAGGGCTAGCGGCGACAATGAGCAGTTCTTC. Translated, it gives CASSLIRASGDNEQFF.

The chain couples TRBV4-1 to TRBJ2-1; 11 bases agree with TRBD2. The germline gives CDR1 MGHRA, CDR2 YSYEKL. J gave up 5 bases and V 6 bases, and 3 bases lay outside the gene matches. The CDR3 has 14 amino acids. The CDR3 coding sequence is TGCGCCAGCAGGCCGGGACTAGCGGACAATGAGCAGTTCTTC. This encodes CASRPGLADNEQFF.

The chain is built from TRBV9 and TRBJ2-1; D possibly corresponds to TRBD2 (6 bases). Germline V CDR1 and CDR2: SGDLS, YYNGEE. The CDR3 has 12 amino acids. V was trimmed by 3 bases and J by 9 bases, leaving 10 bases between them. The DNA of the CDR3 is TGTGCCAGCAGCGCAACCGGGAGTGAGCAGTTCTTC. Translated, it gives CASSATGSEQFF.

The rearrangement joins TRBV6-1 to TRBJ2-7, with 8 bases matching TRBD1. CDR3 size: 15 residues. CDR1 is MNHNS and CDR2 is SASEGT in the germline V gene. The junction had 9 bases not matched to a gene; V was cut back by 8 bases and J by 0 bases. This CDR3 reads CASATRGTGSYEQYF. The DNA of the CDR3 is TGTGCCAGCGCAACACGAGGGACAGGCTCCTACGAGCAGTACTTC.

This chain joins TRBV5-4 and TRBJ1-1; D is perhaps TRBD1 (6 bases). This CDR3 comprises 15 residues. Germline assignment: CDR1 SGHNT and CDR2 YYREEE (reference sequence). Between the trimmed V and J ends, which lost 4 bases and 0 bases, there was a span of 13 bases. The CDR3 region has the DNA TGTGCCAGCAGCCCACCAGGGGCCCTGAACACTGAAGCTTTCTTT. This sequence encodes CASSPPGALNTEAFF.

The chain is built from TRBV6-5 and TRBJ2-7, with a tentative D call TRBD1 (5 bases). Per the germline V gene, CDR1 is MNHEY and CDR2 is SVGAGI. Trimming left V 8 bases short and J 0 bases short, with 8 bases between. The CDR3 runs to 12 residues. CDR3 nucleotide sequence: TGTGCCAGCTTCAGGGTCTCCTACGAGCAGTACTTC. This sequence encodes CASFRVSYEQYF.

The CDR3 nucleotides are TGTGCCAGCAGTGAAGGACAGGGCGTTTTCCGGCAGCCCCAGCATTTT. Translated: CASSEGQGVFRQPQHF. This chain joins TRBV2 and TRBJ1-5; 7 nucleotides agree with TRBD1. There are 16 residues in the CDR3. The V and J ends lost 1 base and 7 bases, in that order; junction bases with no gene match: 10. Germline V gene sequence: CDR1 SNHLY, CDR2 FYNNEI.

The chain links TRBV13 to TRBJ2-7, with 11 bases lining up with TRBD2. CDR3 length equals 17 residues. Germline V gives CDR1 PRHDT, CDR2 FYEKMQ (reference sequence). The junction had 9 bases not matched to a gene; V was cut back by 5 bases and J by 0 bases. In nucleotides, the CDR3 is TGTGCCAGCAGCCAACTTCCTAGCGGGAGGCCCTCCTACGAGCAGTACTTC. Protein product: CASSQLPSGRPSYEQYF.

The chain recombines TRBV29-1 with TRBJ1-5; D may be TRBD1 (5 bases). The length of the CDR3 is 12 residues. Germline values: CDR1 SQVTM, CDR2 ANQGSEA. V lost 4 bases and J 5 bases, leaving 9 bases between the germline ends. The CDR3 bases are TGCAGCGTTGGACAGTCCTATCAGCCCCAGCATTTT. It is translated as CSVGQSYQPQHF.

Turning to this clone: Different DNA sequences within this sample yield the same CDR3. This chain uses TRBV18 with TRBJ1-1, with D possibly being TRBD1 (5 bases). CDR1 is KGHSH, CDR2 LQKENI, per germline. V was trimmed by 2 bases and J by 11 bases, leaving 15 bases between them. CDR3 length equals 13 residues. The CDR3, as DNA: TGTGCCAGCTCACCAGGCGCAGGGTACATGGCTTTCTTT. It yields the protein CASSPGAGYMAFF.

V gene TRBV2 combines with J gene TRBJ1-4, with TRBD1 as a possible D gene (6 bases). In germline, CDR1 is SNHLY, CDR2 FYNNEI. The ends were cut back, 5 bases at V and 7 bases at J, with 17 bases in the middle. The CDR3 loop spans 15 amino acids. CDR3 DNA: TGTGCCAGCAGTAGCCTCGGGGGGCGATCTGAAAAACTGTTTTTT. This codes for CASSSLGGRSEKLFF.

The chain is built from TRBV5-1 and TRBJ2-1, with 9 bases lining up with TRBD2. Germline loops: CDR1 SGHRS, CDR2 YFSETQ. J lost 7 bases, V lost 5 bases, and 10 bases had no gene match. The CDR3 totals 15 residues. In DNA, the CDR3 is TGCGCCAGCAGAATCCGACTAGCGGAGGGGAATGAGCAGTTCTTC. Its protein product is CASRIRLAEGNEQFF.

The chain employs TRBV7-2 and TRBJ2-5; no firm D call. Germline CDR1 SGHTA, CDR2 FQGNSA. CDR3 length: 13 amino acids. Trimming pared 5 bases from V and 2 bases from J, leaving 9 bases between. The CDR3 nucleotides read TGTGCCAGCAGCCCCCACGTGCAAGAGACCCAGTACTTC. Translating it yields CASSPHVQETQYF.

J is TRBJ2-1 and V is TRBV7-8; no firm D call. This CDR3 has 16 amino acids. CDR1 SGHVS and CDR2 FQNEAQ come from the germline V gene. V gave up 2 bases and J gave up 2 bases, with 13 bases separating them. DNA of the CDR3: TGTGCCAGCAGCTTAACCTCGAGCCAAACCTACAATGAGCAGTTCTTC. Its translation: CASSLTSSQTYNEQFF.

This rearrangement joins TRBV19 to TRBJ2-4; the match to TRBD1 covers 8 bases. The CDR3 has 14 amino acids. Germline V gives CDR1 LNHDA, CDR2 SQIVND (reference sequence). V lost 6 bases, J lost 8 bases, and 9 bases stayed unmatched. This CDR3 reads CASSLSGGADIQYF. CDR3 DNA sequence: TGTGCCAGTAGCCTCTCAGGGGGCGCGGACATTCAGTACTTC.

The DNA for the CDR3 is TGTGCCAGTAGTAAAGGGTACACTGAAGCTTTCTTT. Translated: CASSKGYTEAFF. The chain combines TRBV19 with TRBJ1-1; no reliable D call. Germline loops: CDR1 LNHDA, CDR2 SQIVND (reference sequence). The CDR3 totals 12 residues. Trimming took 4 bases from V and 3 from J, leaving 6 bases between them.

This rearrangement joins TRBV30 to TRBJ2-1; 7 bases map to TRBD2. J gave up 2 bases and V 1 base, and 8 bases lay outside the gene matches. In germline, CDR1 is GTSNPN, CDR2 SVGIG (reference sequence). This CDR3 region has 16 residues. DNA of the CDR3: TGTGCCTGGAGTGGACCAAGCGGGAATACCTACAATGAGCAGTTCTTC. It translates to CAWSGPSGNTYNEQFF.

Here the CDR3 reads CASSLAGGETQYF. CDR3 nucleotide sequence: TGTGCCAGCAGCTTAGCAGGGGGCGAGACCCAGTACTTC. The genes are TRBV7-2 and TRBJ2-5, with 7 bases identical to TRBD1. Germline CDR1 and CDR2: SGHTA and FQGNSA. V lost 0 bases, J lost 5 bases, and 0 bases stayed unmatched. The CDR3 sequence is 13 residues long.

The genes are TRBV2 and TRBJ2-7; D is unclear. CDR3 length: 12 amino acids. CDR1 is SNHLY and CDR2 is FYNNEI in the germline V gene. Trimming removed 2 bases at V and 2 bases at J, with 4 bases between. The chain's CDR3 is CASSESTYEQYF. In DNA, the CDR3 is TGTGCCAGCAGTGAATCCACCTACGAGCAGTACTTC.